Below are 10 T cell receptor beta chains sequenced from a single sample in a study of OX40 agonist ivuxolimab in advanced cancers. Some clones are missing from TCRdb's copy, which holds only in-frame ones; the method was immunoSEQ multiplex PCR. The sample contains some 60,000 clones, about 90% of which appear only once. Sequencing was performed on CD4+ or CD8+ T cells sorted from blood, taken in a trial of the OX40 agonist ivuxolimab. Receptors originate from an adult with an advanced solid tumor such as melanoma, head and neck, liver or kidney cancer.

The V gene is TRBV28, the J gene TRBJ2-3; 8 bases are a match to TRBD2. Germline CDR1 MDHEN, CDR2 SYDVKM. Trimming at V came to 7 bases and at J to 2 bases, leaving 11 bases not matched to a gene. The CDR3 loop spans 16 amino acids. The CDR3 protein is CASTRGTGGPTDTQYF. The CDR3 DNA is TGTGCCAGCACCCGGGGGACGGGAGGGCCCACAGATACGCAGTATTTT.

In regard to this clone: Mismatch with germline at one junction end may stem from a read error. The CDR3 DNA reads as TGTGCTAGCAGCTTAGCCGGGGGGACAGTGCAGTTCTTC. Encoded protein: CASSLAGGTVQFF. The chain joins TRBV7-7 to TRBJ2-1; D possibly matches TRBD1 or TRBD2 (7 bases each). Germline lookup yields CDR1 SSHAT and CDR2 FNYEAQ (reference sequence). The CDR3 consists of 13 residues. Complete variable domain (other parts from reference TRBV7-7 and TRBJ2-1): GAGVSQSPRYKVTKRGQDVTLRCDPISSHATLYWYQQALGQGPEFLTYFNYEAQPDKSGLPSDRFSAERPEGSISTLTIQRTEQRDSAMYRCASSLAGGTVQFFGPGTRLTVL.

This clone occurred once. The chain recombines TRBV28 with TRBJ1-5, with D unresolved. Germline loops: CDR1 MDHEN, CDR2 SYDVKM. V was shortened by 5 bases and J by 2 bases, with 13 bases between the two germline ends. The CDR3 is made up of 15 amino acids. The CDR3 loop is CASSRTDRGNQPQHF. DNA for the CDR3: TGTGCCAGCAGTCGGACCGACCGGGGCAATCAGCCCCAGCATTTT.

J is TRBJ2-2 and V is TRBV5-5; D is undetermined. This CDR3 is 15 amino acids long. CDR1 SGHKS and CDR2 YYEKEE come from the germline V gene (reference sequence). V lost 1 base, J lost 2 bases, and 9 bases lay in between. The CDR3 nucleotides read TGTGCCAGCAGCTTGACGGGCCTCAACACCGGGGAGCTGTTTTTT. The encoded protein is CASSLTGLNTGELFF.

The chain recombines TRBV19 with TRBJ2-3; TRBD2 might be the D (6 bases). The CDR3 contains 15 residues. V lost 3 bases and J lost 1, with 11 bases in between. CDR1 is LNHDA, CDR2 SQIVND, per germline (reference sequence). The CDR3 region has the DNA TGTGCCAGTAGTATCCGGGAGATCGGCACAGATACGCAGTATTTT. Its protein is CASSIREIGTDTQYF. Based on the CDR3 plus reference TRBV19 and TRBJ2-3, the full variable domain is DGGITQSPKYLFRKEGQNVTLSCEQNLNHDAMYWYRQDPGQGLRLIYYSQIVNDFQKGDIAEGYSVSREKKESFPLTVTSAQKNPTAFYLCASSIREIGTDTQYFGPGTRLTVL.

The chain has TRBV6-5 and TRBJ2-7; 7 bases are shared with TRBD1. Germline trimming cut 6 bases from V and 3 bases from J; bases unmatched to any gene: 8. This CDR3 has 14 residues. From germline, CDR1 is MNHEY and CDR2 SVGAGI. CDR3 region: CASRDLTGIYEQYF. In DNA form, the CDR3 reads TGTGCCAGCAGAGACCTGACAGGGATCTACGAGCAGTACTTC.

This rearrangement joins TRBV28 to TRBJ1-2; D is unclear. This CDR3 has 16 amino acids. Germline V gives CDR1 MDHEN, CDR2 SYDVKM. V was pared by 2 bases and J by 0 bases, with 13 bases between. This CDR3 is CASSLGGRTANYGYTF. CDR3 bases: TGTGCCAGCAGTTTAGGCGGGCGGACTGCTAACTATGGCTACACCTTC.

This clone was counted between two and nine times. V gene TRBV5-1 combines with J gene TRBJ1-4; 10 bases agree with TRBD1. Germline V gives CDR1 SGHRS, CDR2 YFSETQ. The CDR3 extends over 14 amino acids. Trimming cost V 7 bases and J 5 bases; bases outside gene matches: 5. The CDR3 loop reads CASGLGQGNEKLFF. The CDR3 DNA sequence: TGCGCCAGCGGCCTGGGACAGGGGAATGAAAAACTGTTTTTT.

CDR3 loop: CASSSGTSGTEAFF. CDR3 DNA: TGCGCCAGCAGCAGCGGGACCTCGGGGACTGAAGCTTTCTTT. The chain employs TRBV5-1 and TRBJ1-1, with TRBD1 as a possible D gene (5 bases). Between the trimmed V and J ends, which lost 4 bases and 5 bases, there was a span of 15 bases. Germline CDR1 SGHRS, CDR2 YFSETQ. This CDR3 has 14 amino acids.

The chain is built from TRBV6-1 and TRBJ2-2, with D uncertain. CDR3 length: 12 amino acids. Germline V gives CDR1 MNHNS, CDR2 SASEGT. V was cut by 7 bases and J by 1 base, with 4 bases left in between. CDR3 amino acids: CASTWNTGELFF. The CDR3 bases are TGTGCCAGCACCTGGAACACCGGGGAGCTGTTTTTT.